This is a list of T cell receptor beta chains from one sample in a study of blood T cell repertoires in COVID-19. TCRdb keeps only in-frame clones here, not all; method: immunoSEQ multiplex PCR. The table records approximately 200,000 clones, roughly four fifths of them present only once. Material: PBMCs or T cells enriched from blood (not recorded which). The receptors originated from a man aged 40-49 years who had recovered from COVID-19. The CDR3 runs from the conserved cysteine through the conserved F or W. Where a row states a size, it is once, few, many or the class of an expanded clone; other rows omit it.

TRBV7-2	NA	TRBJ2-3	CASSSILANTQYF
TRBV27	once	TRBJ2-2	CASSLSGGNRGLFTGELFF
TRBV12-3/TRBV12-4	NA	TRBJ1-2	CASSSPGFYGYTF
TRBV3-1/TRBV3-2	NA	TRBJ2-1	CASSQEAGTSGSVSYNEQFF
TRBV2	once	TRBJ1-2	CASNPGQGYGYTF
TRBV18	NA	TRBJ1-1	CASSQTLNTEAFF
TRBV15	NA	TRBJ2-1	CATSRAPGLAGGPTYNEQFF
TRBV7-8	NA	TRBJ1-2	CASSLARTGGNYGYTF
TRBV18	NA	TRBJ1-5	CASSPSGSALNQPQHF
TRBV7-2	NA	TRBJ2-2	CASSVGLAGNTGELFF
TRBV6-5	NA	TRBJ1-4	CASSYSGGLNEKLFF
TRBV5-4	NA	TRBJ1-3	CASSLGTPSGNTIYF
TRBV4-2	NA	TRBJ2-3	CASSQTSAEDTQYF
TRBV4-3	NA	TRBJ1-4	CASSQDPRGVNEKLFF
TRBV30	NA	TRBJ2-1	CAWTGLQYNEQFF
TRBV15	NA	TRBJ1-6	CATSRGDFGNSPLHF
TRBV29-1	NA	TRBJ1-1	CSVGDREGYTEAFF
TRBV5-4	NA	TRBJ1-2	CASTLAGGKGGYTF
TRBV4-1	NA	TRBJ1-1	CASSQDQGYTEAFF
TRBV11-2	NA	TRBJ2-5	CASSSGLAGVLVGQETQYF
TRBV4-2	few	TRBJ1-5	CASSQDLTGSNQPQHF
TRBV6-5	few	TRBJ1-5	CASSYSYPPGLNHF
TRBV6-5	NA	TRBJ1-1	CASSYRGTNTEAFF
TRBV19	once	TRBJ2-7	CASSKSRTGKYEQYF
TRBV9	NA	TRBJ2-3	CASSLLVTPDTQYF
TRBV4-1	NA	TRBJ1-5	CASSQETTGPWPQHF
TRBV30	NA	TRBJ1-1	CAWSGAGATEAFF
TRBV20-1	NA	TRBJ1-2	CSAQTGRGYTF
TRBV28	NA	TRBJ1-3	CASRIGTVTGNTIYF
TRBV30	NA	TRBJ1-6	CAWAKDRFYNSPLHF
TRBV6-4	NA	TRBJ1-4	CASRTDSLYEKLFF
TRBV5-1	NA	TRBJ2-3	CASSLELADTQYF
TRBV3-1/TRBV3-2	NA	TRBJ1-5	CASSQEGYGTGGGPQHF
TRBV7-8	NA	TRBJ1-5	CASSLTGYSYSNQPQHF
TRBV5-1	NA	TRBJ2-6	CASSITGSGANVLTF
TRBV5-4	many	TRBJ2-2	CASSSDRVGTGELFF
TRBV9	NA	TRBJ1-2	CASSVGDRGGYGYTF
TRBV28	once	TRBJ2-5	CASSLPGLGETQYF
TRBV7-2	NA	TRBJ2-5	CASTPGLAGGVKETQYF
TRBV5-4	NA	TRBJ2-1	CASSEGLAGNEQFF
TRBV6-2/TRBV6-3	once	TRBJ2-3	CASSRQVRTDTQYF
TRBV7-8	NA	TRBJ2-3	CASSPLAGSRADTQYF
TRBV3-1/TRBV3-2	few	TRBJ2-5	CASSQGGRQNGETQYF
TRBV18	few	TRBJ1-2	CASSPDRESYGYTF
TRBV18	NA	TRBJ1-6	CASSPRNPTENNSPLHF
TRBV7-2	NA	TRBJ1-1	CASSLEEAGATEAFF
TRBV5-1	NA	TRBJ2-1	CASSSNPTGTPGNEQFF
TRBV28	once	TRBJ1-5	CASSPGGGGRYQPQHF
TRBV11-1	once	TRBJ1-1	CASMGQMNTEAFF
TRBV11-2	NA	TRBJ1-4	CASSLDRDPGATNEKLFF
TRBV29-1	NA	TRBJ1-1	CSVDRGNTEAFF
TRBV4-3	NA	TRBJ2-1	CASSQDWLAGGNEQFF
TRBV20-1	NA	TRBJ2-1	CSAGEGDEQFF
TRBV6-4	NA	TRBJ2-1	CASRRQGYSYNEQFF
TRBV7-6	NA	TRBJ1-5	CASSLEKQGRGVGQPQHF
TRBV27	NA	TRBJ2-1	CASSPGQGGREQFF
TRBV18	once	TRBJ2-1	CASSWPGTSAYNEQFF
TRBV7-2	NA	TRBJ2-7	CASSFMTGSEEQYF
TRBV6-5	NA	TRBJ1-1	CASSYSMAGAAEAFF
TRBV27	NA	TRBJ2-1	CASSLAGNSYNEQFF